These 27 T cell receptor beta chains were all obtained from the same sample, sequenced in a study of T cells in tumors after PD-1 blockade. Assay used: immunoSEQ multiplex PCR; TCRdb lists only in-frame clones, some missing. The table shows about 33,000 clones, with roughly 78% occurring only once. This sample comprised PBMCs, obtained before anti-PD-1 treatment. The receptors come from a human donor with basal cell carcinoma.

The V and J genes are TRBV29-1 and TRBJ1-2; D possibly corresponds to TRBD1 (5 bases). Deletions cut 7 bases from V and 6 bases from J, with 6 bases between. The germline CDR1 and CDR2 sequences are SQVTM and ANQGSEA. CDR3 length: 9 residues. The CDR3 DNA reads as TGCAGCGAGGGGAATGGCTACACCTTC. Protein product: CSEGNGYTF.

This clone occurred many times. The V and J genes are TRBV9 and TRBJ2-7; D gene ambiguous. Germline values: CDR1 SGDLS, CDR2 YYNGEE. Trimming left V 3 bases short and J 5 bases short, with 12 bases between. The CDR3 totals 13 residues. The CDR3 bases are TGTGCCAGCAGCGCCGAGTCCTTCCACGAGCAGTACTTC. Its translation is CASSAESFHEQYF. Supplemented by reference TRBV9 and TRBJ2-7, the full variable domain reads DSGVTQTPKHLITATGQRVTLRCSPRSGDLSVYWYQQSLDQGLQFLIQYYNGEERAKGNILERFSAQQFPDLHSELNLSSLELGDSALYFCASSAESFHEQYFGPGTRLTVT.

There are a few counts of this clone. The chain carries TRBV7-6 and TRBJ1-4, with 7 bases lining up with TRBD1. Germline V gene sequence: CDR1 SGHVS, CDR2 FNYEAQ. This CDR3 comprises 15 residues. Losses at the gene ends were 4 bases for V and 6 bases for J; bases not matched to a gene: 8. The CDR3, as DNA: TGTGCCAGCAGCTCCGGGACAGTGAGGGATGAAAAACTGTTTTTT. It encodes CASSSGTVRDEKLFF.

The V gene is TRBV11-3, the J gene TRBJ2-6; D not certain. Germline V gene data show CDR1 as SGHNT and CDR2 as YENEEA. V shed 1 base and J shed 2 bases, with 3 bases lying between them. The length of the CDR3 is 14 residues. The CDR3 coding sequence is TGTGCCAGCAGCTTAGGGCCTGGGGCCAACGTCCTGACTTTC. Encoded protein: CASSLGPGANVLTF. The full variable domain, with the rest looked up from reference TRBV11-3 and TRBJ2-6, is EAGVVQSPRYKIIEKKQPVAFWCNPISGHNTLYWYLQNLGQGPELLIRYENEEAVDDSQLPKDRFSAERLKGVDSTLKIQPAELGDSAVYLCASSLGPGANVLTFGAGSRLTVL.

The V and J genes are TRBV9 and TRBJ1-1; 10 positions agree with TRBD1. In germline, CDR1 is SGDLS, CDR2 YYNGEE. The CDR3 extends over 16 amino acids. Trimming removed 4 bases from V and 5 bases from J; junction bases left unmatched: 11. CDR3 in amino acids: CASSSPLGQGGTEAFF. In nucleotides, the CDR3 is TGTGCCAGCAGCTCCCCCCTAGGACAGGGGGGGACTGAAGCTTTCTTT.

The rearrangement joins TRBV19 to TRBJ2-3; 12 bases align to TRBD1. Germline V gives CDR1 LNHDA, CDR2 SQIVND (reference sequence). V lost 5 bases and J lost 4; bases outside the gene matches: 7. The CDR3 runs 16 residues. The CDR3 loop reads CASSDPGQGASDTQYF. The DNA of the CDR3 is TGTGCCAGTAGTGATCCGGGACAGGGGGCTTCAGATACGCAGTATTTT.

CDR3 sequence (DNA): TGTGCCAGCAGTTACGACGGCCGATACGAGCAGTACTTC. Translation gives CASSYDGRYEQYF. The chain joins TRBV6-6 to TRBJ2-7; no firm D call. The CDR3 has 13 amino acids. Per the germline V gene, CDR1 is MNHNY and CDR2 is SVGAGI (reference sequence). The V end lost 2 bases, the J end lost 4 bases, and 9 bases lay between the germline ends.

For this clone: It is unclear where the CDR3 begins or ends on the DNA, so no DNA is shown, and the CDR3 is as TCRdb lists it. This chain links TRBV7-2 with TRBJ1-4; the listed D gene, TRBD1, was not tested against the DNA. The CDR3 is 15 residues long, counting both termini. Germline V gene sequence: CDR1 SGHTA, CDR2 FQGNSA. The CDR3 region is CASSPEVGRMKNCFF.

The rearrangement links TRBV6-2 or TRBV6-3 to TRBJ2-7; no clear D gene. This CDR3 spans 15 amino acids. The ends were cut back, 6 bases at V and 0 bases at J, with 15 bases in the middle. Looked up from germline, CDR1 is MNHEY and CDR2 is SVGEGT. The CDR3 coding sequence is TGTGCCAGCAGCTCCTTTAGATCGAGCTCCTACGAGCAGTACTTC. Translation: CASSSFRSSSYEQYF.

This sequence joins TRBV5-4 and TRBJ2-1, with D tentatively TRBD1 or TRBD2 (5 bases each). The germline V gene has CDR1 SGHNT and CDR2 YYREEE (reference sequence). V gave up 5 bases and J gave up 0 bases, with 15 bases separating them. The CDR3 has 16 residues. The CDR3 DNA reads TGTGCCAGCAGTTCTGGGGGTTTGCGCTCCTACAATGAGCAGTTCTTC. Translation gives CASSSGGLRSYNEQFF.

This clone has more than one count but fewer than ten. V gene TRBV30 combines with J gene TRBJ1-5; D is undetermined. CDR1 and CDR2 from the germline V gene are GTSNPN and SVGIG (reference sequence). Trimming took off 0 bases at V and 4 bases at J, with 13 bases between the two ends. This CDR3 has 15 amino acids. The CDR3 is CAWSVAGGFNQPQHF. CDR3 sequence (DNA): TGTGCCTGGAGTGTGGCTGGAGGGTTTAATCAGCCCCAGCATTTT.

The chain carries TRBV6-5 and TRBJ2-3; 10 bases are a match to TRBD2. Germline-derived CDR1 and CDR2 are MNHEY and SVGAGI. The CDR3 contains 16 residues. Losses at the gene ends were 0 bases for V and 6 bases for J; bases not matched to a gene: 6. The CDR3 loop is CASSYSLAGVSDTQYF. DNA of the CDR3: TGTGCCAGCAGTTACTCTCTAGCGGGAGTTTCGGATACGCAGTATTTT.

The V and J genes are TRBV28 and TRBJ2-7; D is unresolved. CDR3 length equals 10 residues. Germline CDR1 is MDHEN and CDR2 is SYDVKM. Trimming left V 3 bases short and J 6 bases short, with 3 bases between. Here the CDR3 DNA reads TGTGCCAGCAGTTTGGGCGAGCAGTACTTC. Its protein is CASSLGEQYF.

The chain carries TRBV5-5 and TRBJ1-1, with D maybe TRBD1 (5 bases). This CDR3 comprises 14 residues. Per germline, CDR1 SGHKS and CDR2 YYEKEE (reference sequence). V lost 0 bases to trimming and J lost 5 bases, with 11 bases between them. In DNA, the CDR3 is TGTGCCAGCAGCTTGGAACATAGGGGAACTGAAGCTTTCTTT. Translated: CASSLEHRGTEAFF.

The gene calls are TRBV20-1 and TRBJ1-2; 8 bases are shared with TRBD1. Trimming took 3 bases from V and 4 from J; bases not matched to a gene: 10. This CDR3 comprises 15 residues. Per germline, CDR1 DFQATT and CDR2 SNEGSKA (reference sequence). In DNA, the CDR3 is TGCAGTGCTAGTCAGGGGGCGCGGTCGGTCTATGGCTACACCTTC. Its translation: CSASQGARSVYGYTF.

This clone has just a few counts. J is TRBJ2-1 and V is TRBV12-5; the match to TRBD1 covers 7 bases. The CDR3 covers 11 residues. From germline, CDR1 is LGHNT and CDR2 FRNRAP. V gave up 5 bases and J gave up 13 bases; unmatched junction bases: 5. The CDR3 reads CASGPGTAQFF. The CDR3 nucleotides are TGTGCTAGTGGTCCGGGGACAGCTCAGTTCTTC.

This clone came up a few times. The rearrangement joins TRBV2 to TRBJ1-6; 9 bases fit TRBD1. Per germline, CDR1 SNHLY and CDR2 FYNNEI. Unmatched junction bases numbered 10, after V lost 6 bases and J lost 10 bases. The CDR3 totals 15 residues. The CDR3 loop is CASRTGTGGGSPLHF. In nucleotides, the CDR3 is TGTGCCAGCAGAACAGGCACAGGGGGCGGATCACCCCTCCACTTT.

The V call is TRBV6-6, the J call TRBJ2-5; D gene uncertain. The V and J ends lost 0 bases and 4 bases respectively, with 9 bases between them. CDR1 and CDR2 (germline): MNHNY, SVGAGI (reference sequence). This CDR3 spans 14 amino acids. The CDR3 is CASSYSKGGETQYF. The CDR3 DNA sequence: TGTGCCAGCAGTTACTCGAAGGGTGGAGAGACCCAGTACTTC.

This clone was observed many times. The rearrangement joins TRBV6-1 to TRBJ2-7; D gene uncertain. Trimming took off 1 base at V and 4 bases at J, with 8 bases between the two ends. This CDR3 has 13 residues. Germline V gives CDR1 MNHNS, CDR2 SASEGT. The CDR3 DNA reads TGTGCCAGCAGTGAAGGCCGGGTATACGAGCAGTACTTC. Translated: CASSEGRVYEQYF.

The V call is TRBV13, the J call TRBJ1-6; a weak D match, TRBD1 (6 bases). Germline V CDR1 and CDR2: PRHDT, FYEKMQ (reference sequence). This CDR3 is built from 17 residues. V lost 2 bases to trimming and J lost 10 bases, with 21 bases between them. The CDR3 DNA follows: TGTGCCAGCAGCTTACGGGGGCAGGGGCTGAGACGGTCACCCCTCCACTTT. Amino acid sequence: CASSLRGQGLRRSPLHF. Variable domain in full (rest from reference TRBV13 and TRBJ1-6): AAGVIQSPRHLIKEKRETATLKCYPIPRHDTVYWYQQGPGQDPQFLISFYEKMQSDKGSIPDRFSAQQFSDYHSELNMSSLELGDSALYFCASSLRGQGLRRSPLHFGNGTRLTVT.

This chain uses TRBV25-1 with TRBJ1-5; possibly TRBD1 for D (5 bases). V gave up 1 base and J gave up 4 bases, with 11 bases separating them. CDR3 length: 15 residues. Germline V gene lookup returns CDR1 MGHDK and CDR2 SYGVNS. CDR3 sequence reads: CASSESQGTNQPQHF. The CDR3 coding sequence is TGTGCCAGCAGTGAATCGCAGGGTACGAATCAGCCCCAGCATTTT.

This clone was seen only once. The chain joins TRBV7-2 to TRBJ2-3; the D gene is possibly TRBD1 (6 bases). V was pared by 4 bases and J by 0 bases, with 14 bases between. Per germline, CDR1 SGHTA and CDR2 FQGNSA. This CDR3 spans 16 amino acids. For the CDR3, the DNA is TGTGCCAGCAGCTCGACCGGGACAAGAAGCACAGATACGCAGTATTTT. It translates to CASSSTGTRSTDTQYF.

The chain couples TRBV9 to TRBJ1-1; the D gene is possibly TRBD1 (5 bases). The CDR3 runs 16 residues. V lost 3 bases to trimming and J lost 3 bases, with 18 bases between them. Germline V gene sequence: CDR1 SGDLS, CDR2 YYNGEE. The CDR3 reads CASSAAEGQKDTEAFF. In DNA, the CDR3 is TGTGCCAGCAGCGCGGCTGAGGGGCAGAAGGACACTGAAGCTTTCTTT.

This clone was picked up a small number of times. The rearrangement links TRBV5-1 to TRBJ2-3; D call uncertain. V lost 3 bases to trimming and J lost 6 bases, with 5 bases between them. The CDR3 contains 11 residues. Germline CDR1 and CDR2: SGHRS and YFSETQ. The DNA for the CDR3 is TGCGCCAGCAGCTCCGCCGATACGCAGTATTTT. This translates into CASSSADTQYF.

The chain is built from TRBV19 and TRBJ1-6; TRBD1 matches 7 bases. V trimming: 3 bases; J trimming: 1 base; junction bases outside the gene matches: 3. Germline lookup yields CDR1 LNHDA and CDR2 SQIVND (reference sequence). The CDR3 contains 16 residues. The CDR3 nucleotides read TGTGCCAGTAGTATCACAGGGGATTCCTATAATTCACCCCTCCACTTT. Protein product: CASSITGDSYNSPLHF.

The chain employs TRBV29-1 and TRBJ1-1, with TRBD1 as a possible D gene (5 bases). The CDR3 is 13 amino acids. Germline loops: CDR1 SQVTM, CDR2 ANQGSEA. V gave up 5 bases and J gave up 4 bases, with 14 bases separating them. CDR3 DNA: TGCAGCGTTAGGTCGGAGGGACGCACTGAAGCTTTCTTT. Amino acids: CSVRSEGRTEAFF.

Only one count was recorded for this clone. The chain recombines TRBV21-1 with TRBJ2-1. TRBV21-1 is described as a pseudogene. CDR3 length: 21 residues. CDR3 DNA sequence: TGTGCCAGCAGCAAAGGCAAAGTAGCTAAGATCCGAGGGGTTTTAAGGTATGAGCAGTTCTTC. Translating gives CASSKGKVAKIRGVLRYEQFF.